The 18 T cell receptor beta chains reported below all come from one sample, sequenced in a study of regulatory T cells in long-lasting Graves disease. CDR3-region Arm-PCR and iRepertoire HTBI primers produced the TCR beta libraries. TCRdb processed the multiplex PCR reads anew with MiXCR; each CDR3 protein has one entry. Here the sample spans about 430,000 distinct CDR3 sequences, around a fifth being singletons. Time point reported: persistent/refractory GD, antithyroid drugs over 5 years with positive TRAb. There was RNA extracted from PBMCs, and the TCR library was made from it. This specimen was peripheral blood mononuclear cells (PBMCs), taken when the disease was refractory, from a patient treated with antithyroid drugs. The source is a female donor with Graves disease.

In this sample, this clonotype turned up many times. This chain connects TRBV19 to TRBJ2-2; no clear D gene. Germline V gene data show CDR1 as LNHDA and CDR2 as SQIVND (reference sequence). The CDR3 totals 13 residues. The ends were cut back, 1 base at V and 2 bases at J, with 2 bases in the middle. The chain's CDR3 is CASSIGNTGELFF. In DNA, the CDR3 is TGTGCCAGTAGTATAGGAAACACCGGGGAGCTGTTTTTT.

This rearrangement joins TRBV7-9 to TRBJ2-3; TRBD1 matches at 10 bases. Germline trimming cut 4 bases from V and 3 bases from J; bases unmatched to any gene: 7. The CDR3 is 16 residues long. The germline V gene encodes CDR1 SEHNR and CDR2 FQNEAQ (reference sequence). The CDR3 region is CASSSPRTGGTDTQYF. In DNA, the CDR3 is TGTGCCAGCAGCTCGCCCCGGACAGGGGGGACAGATACGCAGTATTTT.

The chain links TRBV4-1 to TRBJ2-4; 9 bases agree with TRBD1. The CDR3 is 17 amino acids. The V and J ends lost 2 bases and 2 bases, in that order; junction bases with no gene match: 7. CDR1 and CDR2 (germline): MGHRA, YSYEKL. The CDR3 loop reads CASSQRGTGWTKNIQYF. In nucleotides, the CDR3 is TGCGCCAGCAGCCAACGAGGGACAGGGTGGACCAAAAACATTCAGTACTTC.

Notes on this clonotype: The junction shows a germline mismatch at one end, possibly a read error. J is TRBJ2-7 and V is TRBV4-1, with TRBD1 matching over 7 bases. Germline CDR1 and CDR2: MGHRA and YSYEKL. This CDR3 is 16 amino acids long. CDR3 protein: CASNQPAPGQNYEQYF. CDR3 coding DNA: TGCGCCAGCAACCAACCCGCGCCGGGACAGAACTACGAGCAGTACTTC.

The table lists this clonotype with many counts. The chain links TRBV2 to TRBJ2-7, with 11 bases aligning to TRBD1. The germline CDR1 and CDR2 sequences are SNHLY and FYNNEI. V gave up 2 bases and J gave up 6 bases; unmatched junction bases: 9. This CDR3 is built from 16 residues. In DNA, the CDR3 is TGTGCCAGCAGTGAAAGGACAGGGGGCACCCCCGGCGAGCAGTACTTC. Its protein product is CASSERTGGTPGEQYF. Looking up the rest from reference TRBV2 and TRBJ2-7 gives the full variable domain: EPEVTQTPSHQVTQMGQEVILRCVPISNHLYFYWYRQILGQKVEFLVSFYNNEISEKSEIFDDQFSVERPDGSNFTLKIRSTKLEDSAMYFCASSERTGGTPGEQYFGPGTRLTVT.

V is TRBV28 and J is TRBJ1-2, with a weak D call TRBD1 (5 bases). This CDR3 region has 17 residues. Germline V gene sequence: CDR1 MDHEN, CDR2 SYDVKM. Trimming removed 3 bases at V and 3 bases at J, with 20 bases between. CDR3 in amino acids: CASSFLDSGRAHYGYTF. In DNA form, the CDR3 reads TGTGCCAGCAGTTTTCTTGATTCCGGCAGGGCCCACTATGGCTACACCTTC.

This clonotype was seen ten or more times. This chain uses TRBV12-3 or TRBV12-4 with TRBJ2-2; D may correspond to TRBD1 or TRBD2 (8 bases each). The CDR3 totals 20 residues. Trimming took 5 bases from V and 1 from J, leaving 26 bases between them. The CDR3 nucleotides read TGTGCCAGCAGTGGAATGGCGGGGGGCACCGGGACAGGGAACACCGGGGAGCTGTTTTTT. Amino acids: CASSGMAGGTGTGNTGELFF.

Concerning this clonotype: This clone may be a read error of a much larger clone one base away. V usage is TRBV12-3 or TRBV12-4 and J usage is TRBJ2-5; 13 bases align to TRBD2. V trimming: 5 bases; J trimming: 5 bases; junction bases outside the gene matches: 5. The CDR3 has 15 residues. The CDR3, as DNA: TGTGCCAGCAGTGACCCGACTAGCGGGAGGGAGACCCAGTACTTC. Translated, it gives CASSDPTSGRETQYF.

This clonotype appeared a few times. This chain joins TRBV5-1 and TRBJ2-7, with 10 bases that match TRBD1. The CDR3 loop spans 14 amino acids. V lost 3 bases to trimming and J lost 5 bases; unmatched junction nucleotides: 5. Germline CDR1 SGHRS, CDR2 YFSETQ. Here the CDR3 reads CASSSGQGGNEQYF. DNA for the CDR3: TGCGCCAGCAGCTCTGGACAGGGGGGGAACGAGCAGTACTTC.

The V gene is TRBV6-2 or TRBV6-3, the J gene TRBJ2-7; D call uncertain. This CDR3 spans 12 amino acids. Trimming stripped 7 bases from V and 2 bases from J, with 9 bases between. Germline V gene sequence: CDR1 MNHEY, CDR2 SVGEGT. The chain's CDR3 is CASMALAYEQYF. For the CDR3, the DNA is TGTGCCAGCATGGCCCTGGCCTACGAGCAGTACTTC.

In its sample, this clonotype was seen many times. The gene calls are TRBV18 and TRBJ2-4; D call uncertain. V was shortened by 4 bases and J by 2 bases, with 6 bases between the two germline ends. The CDR3 length is 13 residues. The germline gives CDR1 KGHSH, CDR2 LQKENI. The CDR3 region is CASSRETKNIQYF. The CDR3 DNA follows: TGTGCCAGCTCACGTGAGACCAAAAACATTCAGTACTTC.

This chain uses TRBV7-8 with TRBJ1-5, with D tentatively TRBD1 (6 bases). This CDR3 spans 15 amino acids. V was pared by 5 bases and J by 3 bases, with 14 bases between. Germline-derived CDR1 and CDR2 are SGHVS and FQNEAQ. The CDR3: CASSARTVPNQPQHF. The CDR3 DNA reads as TGTGCCAGCAGCGCTCGGACAGTTCCCAATCAGCCCCAGCATTTT.

The chain employs TRBV20-1 and TRBJ1-4; D may be TRBD1 (5 bases). From germline, CDR1 is DFQATT and CDR2 SNEGSKA (reference sequence). This CDR3 has 16 residues. The V end lost 0 bases, the J end lost 4 bases, and 15 bases lay between the germline ends. The CDR3 loop is CSARDLPGRNNEKLFF. CDR3 nucleotide sequence: TGCAGTGCTAGAGATCTCCCGGGACGGAATAATGAAAAACTGTTTTTT.

This clonotype was detected ten times or more. This chain joins TRBV12-3 or TRBV12-4 and TRBJ1-2; TRBD1 might be the D (5 bases). The CDR3 has 14 amino acids. Trimming shortened V by 3 bases and J by 8 bases, and 16 bases separated the two germline ends. CDR3 bases: TGTGCCAGCAGTTTGGGACCGCCCGGGGAAGGCTACACCTTC. Its translation is CASSLGPPGEGYTF.

This clonotype has ten or more counts. J is TRBJ2-2 and V is TRBV9; TRBD1 aligns across 9 bases. The length of the CDR3 is 17 residues. Germline values: CDR1 SGDLS, CDR2 YYNGEE. V shed 0 bases and J 5 bases; nucleotides not matched to a gene: 8. CDR3 DNA: TGTGCCAGCAGCGTAGAAGGACAGGGGTATTCGACCGGGGAGCTGTTTTTT. Protein product: CASSVEGQGYSTGELFF.

This clonotype was recorded many times. Written as DNA, the CDR3 is TGTGCCAGCAGCCTACAGGGGGAAGAGACCCAGTACTTC. This sequence encodes CASSLQGEETQYF. The chain recombines TRBV28 with TRBJ2-5; TRBD1 matches at 8 bases. The junction had 3 bases not matched to a gene; V was cut back by 6 bases and J by 3 bases. The germline V gene encodes CDR1 MDHEN and CDR2 SYDVKM. This CDR3 has 13 residues.

The chain couples TRBV14 to TRBJ2-7; D gene unclear. The CDR3 is made up of 17 amino acids. V was pared by 4 bases and J by 0 bases, with 19 bases between. Germline CDR1 reads SGHDN; CDR2 reads FVKESK. This CDR3 is CASSPRSGQASSYEQYF. The CDR3 DNA sequence: TGTGCCAGCAGCCCCCGGTCTGGGCAGGCGAGCTCCTACGAGCAGTACTTC.

This clonotype ranks as medium-sized. V gene TRBV2 combines with J gene TRBJ2-5; TRBD1 agrees at 8 bases. J was trimmed by 5 bases and V by 4 bases; bases with no gene match: 6. The CDR3 totals 14 residues. Germline loops: CDR1 SNHLY, CDR2 FYNNEI. The CDR3 loop reads CASSGTGSGETQYF. CDR3 sequence (DNA): TGTGCCAGCAGTGGGACAGGGTCGGGGGAGACCCAGTACTTC.